The TCR beta chain described here comes from a study of glioma-infiltrating T cells. Germline CDR1 and CDR2: SNHLY and FYNNEI. This CDR3 has 11 residues. The V end lost 3 bases, the J end lost 7 bases, and 5 bases lay between the germline ends. The study, taken as a whole, reports: Non-neoplastic patients had below-expected tissue-blood divergence, while all gliomas exceeded expectation. CDR3 overlap between tissue and blood was very small.

Concerning this clonotype itself: What it binds is not known.

TCR alpha and beta CDR3 regions were amplified from RNA using iRepertoire nested multiplex PCR. Input was roughly 95-400 ng of tissue mRNA or PBMC total RNA. TCRdb fed the multiplex PCR reads into MiXCR, producing one record per CDR3 protein. The data show about 190,000 distinct CDR3 sequences, around 32% seen once. The chain employs TRBV2 and TRBJ2-3; D gene uncertain. This TCR was sampled from a human donor with low-grade glioma or glioblastoma, undergoing nonglioma brain surgery, or in good health (not recorded which). The sequencing input was glioma tissue, nonneoplastic brain tissue, or PBMCs (not recorded which). The CDR3 DNA reads TGTGCCAGCAGTGAGCAGAATACGCAGTATTTT. Translating gives CASSEQNTQYF.